One sample yielded the 25 T cell receptor beta chains listed below, sequenced in a study of shared clonotypes between healthy human individuals. Measured with immunoSEQ multiplex PCR; TCRdb has only the in-frame clones, and not every one. The sample holds roughly 1,500,000 clones, 95% to 99% seen once. Sequences were obtained from naive CD4+ T cells sorted from blood. The subset: CD45RA+ positively selected. These receptors were collected from a man under 40 in good health.

The chain uses TRBV4-1 and TRBJ1-5; 9 bases match TRBD1. With V trimmed by 4 bases and J by 4 bases, 5 bases remained unmatched. This CDR3 is built from 15 residues. Germline-derived CDR1 and CDR2 are MGHRA and YSYEKL. CDR3 protein: CASSLQDRGNQPQHF. The CDR3 coding sequence is TGCGCCAGCAGCCTTCAGGACAGGGGTAATCAGCCCCAGCATTTT.

The chain couples TRBV29-1 to TRBJ1-5, with D unresolved. Germline V gene sequence: CDR1 SQVTM, CDR2 ANQGSEA. The CDR3 is 13 amino acids. The V end was cut by 6 bases, the J end by 5 bases, with 14 bases between. In DNA form, the CDR3 reads TGCAGCGTGGCTGGGCTGCCTGATCAGCCCCAGCATTTT. As protein: CSVAGLPDQPQHF.

This clone was recorded once. This sequence joins TRBV19 and TRBJ1-1, with 10 bases fitting TRBD1. The CDR3 runs 17 residues. V was clipped by 1 base and J by 4 bases; unmatched bases: 9. CDR1 and CDR2 from the germline V gene are LNHDA and SQIVND (reference sequence). CDR3 bases: TGTGCCAGTAGTATAGGACAGGGGGCGCGGGTGGGCACTGAAGCTTTCTTT. Its translation is CASSIGQGARVGTEAFF.

V and J are TRBV10-1 and TRBJ2-2; 7 nucleotides agree with TRBD1. This CDR3 has 16 amino acids. Germline V gene lookup returns CDR1 WNHNN and CDR2 SYGVQD (reference sequence). With V trimmed by 5 bases and J by 5 bases, 11 bases remained unmatched. For the CDR3, the DNA is TGCGCCAGCAGTTTGACAGGGCGATTGACGACCGGGGAGCTGTTTTTT. Protein: CASSLTGRLTTGELFF.

This sequence joins TRBV4-3 and TRBJ2-3; TRBD2 agrees at 10 bases. V lost 1 base to trimming and J lost 4 bases; unmatched junction nucleotides: 8. This CDR3 contains 17 residues. CDR1 is LGHNA, CDR2 YSLEER, per germline. The CDR3 loop is CASSQGGSGRLADTQYF. CDR3 coding DNA: TGCGCCAGCAGCCAAGGCGGTAGCGGGAGGTTGGCAGATACGCAGTATTTT.

The chain is built from TRBV7-2 and TRBJ1-2, with TRBD1 matching 11 bases. Trimming at V came to 5 bases and at J to 6 bases, leaving 8 bases not matched to a gene. This CDR3 comprises 15 residues. Germline-derived CDR1 and CDR2 are SGHTA and FQGNSA. This CDR3 reads CASSSPGTGGNGYTF. CDR3 nucleotide sequence: TGTGCCAGCAGCAGCCCCGGGACAGGGGGAAATGGCTACACCTTC.

V usage is TRBV7-9 and J usage is TRBJ2-5; D gene unclear. Germline assignment: CDR1 SEHNR and CDR2 FQNEAQ (reference sequence). The CDR3 has 14 residues. The V end lost 7 bases, the J end lost 0 bases, and 12 bases lay between the germline ends. CDR3 DNA sequence: TGTGCCAGCATTGACCAGACGTACCAAGAGACCCAGTACTTC. Its protein is CASIDQTYQETQYF.

The gene calls are TRBV5-1 and TRBJ1-2; TRBD1 matches at 10 bases. V lost 4 bases and J lost 7; bases outside the gene matches: 4. Germline V gives CDR1 SGHRS, CDR2 YFSETQ. This CDR3 region has 13 residues. The CDR3 coding sequence is TGCGCCAGCAGCAGGACAGGGGGTGCTGGCTACACCTTC. It is translated as CASSRTGGAGYTF. The variable domain in full, with the rest retrieved from reference TRBV5-1 and TRBJ1-2, is KAGVTQTPRYLIKTRGQQVTLSCSPISGHRSVSWYQQTPGQGLQFLFEYFSETQRNKGNFPGRFSGRQFSNSRSEMNVSTLELGDSALYLCASSRTGGAGYTFGSGTRLTVV.

The CDR3 sequence is CASSLVAASPYNEQFF. As DNA, the CDR3 is TGTGCCAGCAGCTTAGTTGCGGCTTCCCCCTACAATGAGCAGTTCTTC. The chain carries TRBV11-2 and TRBJ2-1; D gene uncertain. V was trimmed by 1 base and J by 2 bases, leaving 12 bases between them. The CDR3 length is 16 residues. Germline loops: CDR1 SGHAT, CDR2 FQNNGV.

The rearrangement joins TRBV6-5 to TRBJ2-7; D is possibly TRBD1 or TRBD2 (5 bases each). Per germline, CDR1 MNHEY and CDR2 SVGAGI. V lost 5 bases, J lost 2 bases, and 16 bases lay in between. The CDR3 consists of 15 residues. CDR3 sequence reads: CASSRYGALPYEQYF. The CDR3 nucleotides are TGTGCCAGCAGTAGATACGGGGCACTGCCCTACGAGCAGTACTTC.

This clone was seen just once. J is TRBJ1-5 and V is TRBV7-2; D might be TRBD1 (5 bases). The V gene lost 5 bases and the J gene lost 6 bases, with 14 bases spanning the gap. This CDR3 spans 14 amino acids. Per the germline V gene, CDR1 is SGHTA and CDR2 is FQGNSA. The chain's CDR3 is CASSQSGVAQPQHF. The CDR3 coding sequence is TGTGCCAGCAGCCAGTCGGGGGTGGCTCAGCCCCAGCATTTT. The full variable domain, its missing parts supplied by reference TRBV7-2 and TRBJ1-5, is GAGVSQSPSNKVTEKGKDVELRCDPISGHTALYWYRQSLGQGLEFLIYFQGNSAPDKSGLPSDRFSAERTGGSVSTLTIQRTQQEDSAVYLCASSQSGVAQPQHFGDGTRLSIL.

The genes are TRBV6-1 and TRBJ2-1, with 8 bases lining up with TRBD1. Per germline, CDR1 MNHNS and CDR2 SASEGT. CDR3 length: 15 residues. J gave up 5 bases and V 8 bases, and 11 bases lay outside the gene matches. The CDR3 region has the DNA TGTGCCAGCTGTCTTGGGGACAGGTGGAACAATGAGCAGTTCTTC. It specifies CASCLGDRWNNEQFF.

The V call is TRBV5-5, the J call TRBJ2-7; D tentatively fits TRBD1 or TRBD2 (6 bases each). CDR3 size: 16 residues. The V gene's germline CDR1 is SGHKS and CDR2 YYEKEE (reference sequence). V dropped 0 bases and J dropped 4 bases, with 17 bases sitting between them. CDR3 in DNA: TGTGCCAGCAGCTTGGTAGGGGCAGGGGCGGGGTACGAGCAGTACTTC. This gives the protein CASSLVGAGAGYEQYF.

The chain joins TRBV19 to TRBJ2-1; D call uncertain. Germline V CDR1 and CDR2: LNHDA, SQIVND (reference sequence). Trimming cost V 6 bases and J 2 bases, with 8 bases left between them. The CDR3 length is 13 residues. The CDR3 nucleotides read TGTGCCAGTAGGGACGGAGCCTACAATGAGCAGTTCTTC. As protein: CASRDGAYNEQFF. The full variable domain, with the rest looked up from reference TRBV19 and TRBJ2-1, is DGGITQSPKYLFRKEGQNVTLSCEQNLNHDAMYWYRQDPGQGLRLIYYSQIVNDFQKGDIAEGYSVSREKKESFPLTVTSAQKNPTAFYLCASRDGAYNEQFFGPGTRLTVL.

J is TRBJ2-7 and V is TRBV10-1, with 14 bases matching TRBD2. V lost 6 bases and J lost 0; bases outside the gene matches: 7. This CDR3 has 17 amino acids. Germline values: CDR1 WNHNN, CDR2 SYGVQD (reference sequence). CDR3 region: CASRDRTSGRTSYEQYF. The DNA for the CDR3 is TGCGCCAGCAGAGACAGGACTAGCGGGAGGACCTCCTACGAGCAGTACTTC.

The rearrangement joins TRBV7-3 to TRBJ2-6, with unresolved D. The germline CDR1 and CDR2 sequences are SGHTA and FQGTGA. The V and J ends lost 2 bases and 0 bases respectively, with 5 bases between them. The CDR3 length is 15 residues. The CDR3 spells CASSLLSSGANVLTF. In DNA, the CDR3 is TGTGCCAGCAGCTTATTGAGCTCTGGGGCCAACGTCCTGACTTTC.

The V and J genes are TRBV18 and TRBJ1-2, with TRBD1 identical over 9 bases. V dropped 6 bases and J dropped 3; count of bases not matched to a gene: 8. Germline lookup yields CDR1 KGHSH and CDR2 LQKENI. The CDR3 has 15 residues. The DNA for the CDR3 is TGTGCCAGCTCCCCCGGGACAGGGATTGACTATGGCTACACCTTC. Translated, it gives CASSPGTGIDYGYTF.

This rearrangement joins TRBV9 to TRBJ2-3; 9 nucleotides line up with TRBD1. The CDR3 contains 17 residues. The trim removed 3 bases at V and 2 bases at J, leaving 10 bases unmatched. Per the germline V gene, CDR1 is SGDLS and CDR2 is YYNGEE. The CDR3 DNA sequence: TGTGCCAGCAGCGCTTACGGACAGGGGTCTCCCACAGATACGCAGTATTTT. Translation: CASSAYGQGSPTDTQYF. The full variable domain, completed using reference TRBV9 and TRBJ2-3, is DSGVTQTPKHLITATGQRVTLRCSPRSGDLSVYWYQQSLDQGLQFLIQYYNGEERAKGNILERFSAQQFPDLHSELNLSSLELGDSALYFCASSAYGQGSPTDTQYFGPGTRLTVL.

This chain links TRBV7-9 with TRBJ1-4, with a possible D match to TRBD1 (5 bases). Trimming left V 8 bases short and J 0 bases short, with 16 bases between. This CDR3 contains 16 residues. CDR1 is SEHNR, CDR2 FQNEAQ, per germline (reference sequence). The CDR3 sequence: CASRSGPSSTNEKLFF. Written as DNA, the CDR3 is TGTGCCAGCCGTTCAGGGCCCTCCTCAACTAATGAAAAACTGTTTTTT.

The chain has TRBV5-4 and TRBJ2-3; D is unresolved. Trimming pared 4 bases from V and 5 bases from J, leaving 11 bases between. The CDR3 is 13 amino acids. Germline V lookup: CDR1 SGHNT, CDR2 YYREEE (reference sequence). The chain's CDR3 is CASSLPEIDTQYF. CDR3 in DNA: TGTGCCAGCAGCCTCCCGGAGATAGATACGCAGTATTTT.

Turning to this clone: Other DNA sequences in this sample translate to the same CDR3. The rearrangement uses TRBV9 and TRBJ2-7; TRBD2 agrees at 9 bases. The ends lost 0 bases at V and 3 bases at J; junction bases unmatched: 4. Looked up from germline, CDR1 is SGDLS and CDR2 is YYNGEE. The CDR3 covers 15 residues. Written as DNA, the CDR3 is TGTGCCAGCAGCGTAGGTAATAGCGGGAGCTACGAGCAGTACTTC. As protein: CASSVGNSGSYEQYF.

The chain links TRBV11-2 to TRBJ1-3; the D gene is possibly TRBD1 (5 bases). Germline V gives CDR1 SGHAT, CDR2 FQNNGV. This CDR3 has 13 amino acids. With 11 bases removed from V and 0 bases from J, the gap between germline ends came to 11 bases. CDR3 sequence reads: CAGGPNSGNTIYF. The CDR3 DNA sequence: TGTGCCGGGGGACCCAACTCTGGAAACACCATATATTTT.

This chain connects TRBV6-6 to TRBJ1-1; no reliable D call. CDR1 is MNHNY, CDR2 SVGAGI, per germline (reference sequence). V was clipped by 5 bases and J by 2 bases, with 12 bases between them. The CDR3 covers 14 residues. The CDR3 loop reads CASSHLRGNTEAFF. CDR3 DNA sequence: TGTGCCAGCAGTCACTTACGGGGAAACACTGAAGCTTTCTTT.

The chain links TRBV5-1 to TRBJ2-1; 9 nucleotides match TRBD1. The CDR3 totals 13 residues. The J segment lost 8 bases and the V segment lost 5 bases, leaving 5 bases of the junction unmatched. The germline V gene has CDR1 SGHRS and CDR2 YFSETQ. CDR3 in amino acids: CASSWTGADEQFF. CDR3 nucleotides: TGCGCCAGCAGTTGGACAGGGGCCGATGAGCAGTTCTTC.

The rearrangement links TRBV4-3 to TRBJ1-4, with D uncertain. Trimming cost V 1 base and J 0 bases, with 12 bases left between them. This CDR3 comprises 17 residues. Germline values: CDR1 LGHNA, CDR2 YSLEER. DNA for the CDR3: TGCGCCAGCAGCCAAGGCTCGGGCCTTGCAACTAATGAAAAACTGTTTTTT. Protein: CASSQGSGLATNEKLFF.